These 24 T cell receptor beta chains were sequenced from one sample in a study of blood T cells in healthy people across ages. Together with a sample-barcoded 5' primer, a J-beta primer mix was included in a second PCR lasting 7 to 11 cycles. MiXCR, run by TCRdb on the 5' RACE reads, gives a single entry per CDR3 protein. Of around 1,000,000 distinct CDR3 sequences detected, roughly two fifths appear once; the ten largest clones hold less than 15%. What was sequenced was blood. These receptors originate from a man between 18 and 35 years old in good health.

This clonotype was counted a few times. This sequence joins TRBV20-1 and TRBJ1-2; D gene uncertain. This CDR3 contains 11 residues. Per germline, CDR1 DFQATT and CDR2 SNEGSKA (reference sequence). V gave up 3 bases and J gave up 7 bases, with 9 bases separating them. CDR3 in DNA: TGCAGTGCTAGGCCGGGCGGTGGCTACACCTTC. Its protein product is CSARPGGGYTF.

This clonotype was counted ten times or more. The J gene is TRBJ2-3, the V gene TRBV7-9, with D unresolved. Germline CDR1 and CDR2: SEHNR and FQNEAQ (reference sequence). This CDR3 comprises 15 residues. Trimming left V 3 bases short and J 1 base short, with 11 bases between. The CDR3 DNA follows: TGTGCCAGCAGCTTGTTGGGCTTCGGCACAGATACGCAGTATTTT. Protein product: CASSLLGFGTDTQYF.

CDR3 sequence: CASSENSYEQFF. The CDR3 DNA is TGTGCCAGCAGTGAGAACTCCTACGAGCAGTTCTTC. V gene TRBV6-6 combines with J gene TRBJ2-1; unclear D gene. Trimming stripped 5 bases from V and 10 bases from J, with 12 bases between. The CDR3 contains 12 residues. Germline V gives CDR1 MNHNY, CDR2 SVGAGI (reference sequence).

The V and J genes are TRBV7-2 and TRBJ1-5; 9 nucleotides align to TRBD1. CDR1 SGHTA and CDR2 FQGNSA come from the germline V gene. The ends lost 1 base at V and 11 bases at J; junction bases unmatched: 15. This CDR3 comprises 17 residues. CDR3 in DNA: TGTGCCAGCAGCTTAGTTTGGGACAGGGTGGGACCTCTGGCCCAGCATTTT. This codes for CASSLVWDRVGPLAQHF.

The count of this clonotype is one. This rearrangement joins TRBV24-1 to TRBJ2-7; 7 nucleotides align to TRBD1. The better agreement between TRBJ2-5 and the DNA end casts doubt on the J call. Germline-derived CDR1 and CDR2 are KGHDR and SFDVKD. CDR3 length: 16 residues. This CDR3 is CATSDLSDRPKETQYF. The CDR3 DNA sequence: TGTGCCACCAGTGATCTCTCGGACAGGCCGAAAGAGACCCAGTACTTC.

The CDR3 DNA follows: TGTGCCAGCAGTTTTACCCGGGGGGCCATCCAAGAGACCCAGTACTTC. Translating it yields CASSFTRGAIQETQYF. J is TRBJ2-5 and V is TRBV6-2 or TRBV6-3, with D maybe TRBD2 (7 bases). The CDR3 runs 16 residues. Trimming stripped 4 bases from V and 1 base from J, with 16 bases between. Germline V gene sequence: CDR1 MNHEY, CDR2 SVGEGT.

This clonotype has only a few counts. The CDR3 region is CASSLVEGGSYTQYF. The DNA of the CDR3 is TGTGCCAGCAGCTTAGTCGAGGGGGGCTCCTATACGCAGTATTTT. J is TRBJ2-3 and V is TRBV7-8; D is possibly TRBD1 or TRBD2 (6 bases each). CDR1 is SGHVS, CDR2 FQNEAQ, per germline. The CDR3 runs 15 residues. Trimming took off 1 base at V and 7 bases at J, with 15 bases between the two ends.

The chain recombines TRBV12-3 or TRBV12-4 with TRBJ1-1; weak D call: TRBD1 (6 bases). The ends were cut back, 5 bases at V and 1 base at J, with 14 bases in the middle. This CDR3 has 15 amino acids. The CDR3 DNA is TGTGCCAGCAGTCCTCGGGGCAGGGGGAACACTGAAGCTTTCTTT. The encoded protein is CASSPRGRGNTEAFF.

CDR3: CSARFEGSTDTQYF. CDR3 in DNA: TGCAGTGCTAGATTCGAGGGGAGCACAGATACGCAGTATTTT. This chain links TRBV20-1 with TRBJ2-3; the D call may be TRBD1 or TRBD2 (5 bases each). V lost 2 bases and J 0 bases, leaving 9 bases between the germline ends. Germline values: CDR1 DFQATT, CDR2 SNEGSKA (reference sequence). This CDR3 region has 14 residues.

V and J are TRBV12-3 or TRBV12-4 and TRBJ1-4, with a possible D match to TRBD1 (5 bases). CDR3 size: 14 residues. The V end was cut by 3 bases, the J end by 6 bases, with 11 bases between. CDR3 amino acids: CASSLYGGDEKLFF. The DNA for the CDR3 is TGTGCCAGCAGTTTGTACGGAGGGGATGAAAAACTGTTTTTT.

This clonotype occurred once. The CDR3 region has the DNA TGTGCCAGCAGCTTAAGACTGGGACTAGCGGGGACAGTTGGTAATGAGCAGTACTTC. This gives the protein CASSLRLGLAGTVGNEQYF. The V gene is TRBV5-5, the J gene TRBJ2-5, with 13 bases that match TRBD2. This CDR3 comprises 19 residues. Trimming took 2 bases from V and 11 from J; bases not matched to a gene: 21. Germline CDR1 is SGHKS and CDR2 is YYEKEE (reference sequence).

The J gene is TRBJ2-1, the V gene TRBV7-2; no firm D call. This CDR3 has 16 amino acids. Germline CDR1 reads SGHTA; CDR2 reads FQGNSA. Between the trimmed V and J ends, which lost 1 base and 4 bases, there was a span of 14 bases. The CDR3 DNA follows: TGTGCCAGCAGCTTAGGGCCAGACACCTCATACAATGAGCAGTTCTTC. Protein sequence: CASSLGPDTSYNEQFF.

The rearrangement uses TRBV19 and TRBJ1-1; the match to TRBD1 covers 7 bases. Germline V gives CDR1 LNHDA, CDR2 SQIVND (reference sequence). V shed 3 bases, J shed 2 bases, and the junction held 3 bases outside the gene matches. The CDR3 is made up of 14 amino acids. This CDR3 reads CASSIQGVNTEAFF. The CDR3 nucleotides read TGTGCCAGTAGTATTCAGGGGGTCAACACTGAAGCTTTCTTT.

This sequence joins TRBV25-1 and TRBJ1-1; a weak D match, TRBD1 (5 bases). The CDR3 runs 13 residues. Trimming cost V 8 bases and J 3 bases, with 13 bases left between them. CDR1 is MGHDK and CDR2 is SYGVNS in the germline V gene. CDR3 coding DNA: TGTGCCAGCTCGGGACGGCAAGACACTGAAGCTTTCTTT. Protein product: CASSGRQDTEAFF.

In this sample, this clonotype turned up a few times. The chain combines TRBV20-1 with TRBJ2-1; 9 bases are a match to TRBD2. Germline-derived CDR1 and CDR2 are DFQATT and SNEGSKA (reference sequence). V lost 3 bases, J lost 4 bases, and 7 bases stayed unmatched. The CDR3 is 15 amino acids. CDR3 loop: CSARRRLAAYNEQFF. The CDR3 DNA sequence: TGCAGTGCTAGGCGGAGACTAGCGGCATACAATGAGCAGTTCTTC.

This clonotype was picked up many times. The chain recombines TRBV12-5 with TRBJ2-1; D ambiguous. Deletions cut 6 bases from V and 6 bases from J, with 12 bases between. This CDR3 spans 13 amino acids. Germline CDR1 is LGHNT and CDR2 is FRNRAP. The CDR3 nucleotides read TGTGCTAGTGGATCCATAATAGGCAATGAGCAGTTCTTC. The encoded protein is CASGSIIGNEQFF.

In nucleotides, the CDR3 is TGTGCCAGCAGCCCACCTGGTAGACAGAGCGTAGATACGCAGTATTTT. Translation gives CASSPPGRQSVDTQYF. The V and J genes are TRBV6-5 and TRBJ2-3, with D possibly being TRBD1 (5 bases). V was trimmed by 6 bases and J by 5 bases, leaving 21 bases between them. CDR1 MNHEY and CDR2 SVGAGI come from the germline V gene. The CDR3 consists of 16 residues.

V gene TRBV7-2 combines with J gene TRBJ2-5; D assignment may be TRBD1 or TRBD2 (5 bases each). Germline V gives CDR1 SGHTA, CDR2 FQGNSA. V dropped 1 base and J dropped 11 bases, with 20 bases sitting between them. The length of the CDR3 is 15 residues. The CDR3 is CASSLVFPGTNEQYF. The CDR3 nucleotides read TGTGCCAGCAGCTTAGTTTTTCCAGGGACCAATGAGCAGTACTTC.

V gene TRBV24-1 combines with J gene TRBJ2-3; 8 nucleotides match TRBD2. The length of the CDR3 is 17 residues. Looked up from germline, CDR1 is KGHDR and CDR2 is SFDVKD. The V gene end was trimmed by 4 bases and the J gene end by 2 bases; junction bases not matched to a gene: 10. CDR3 protein: CATSDPAGTRYTDTQYF. In DNA, the CDR3 is TGTGCCACCAGTGACCCCGCGGGGACTAGGTACACAGATACGCAGTATTTT.

This clonotype was seen only a few times. The chain joins TRBV7-3 to TRBJ2-5, with 9 bases that match TRBD2. From germline, CDR1 is SGHTA and CDR2 FQGTGA. The J segment lost 11 bases and the V segment lost 5 bases, leaving 15 bases of the junction unmatched. The CDR3 runs 15 residues. CDR3 sequence reads: CASSRPASGVNEQYF. The CDR3 DNA reads TGTGCCAGCAGCCGACCGGCTAGCGGGGTCAATGAGCAGTACTTC.

This clonotype was seen a few times. The rearrangement links TRBV3-1 to TRBJ1-1; tentative D call: TRBD1 (6 bases). The CDR3 covers 13 residues. The germline V and J ends were trimmed by 4 bases and 5 bases, with 11 bases remaining between them. Germline CDR1 LGHDT, CDR2 YNNKEL (reference sequence). CDR3 nucleotide sequence: TGTGCCAGCAGCCGGGACACCCAGACTGAAGCTTTCTTT. It yields the protein CASSRDTQTEAFF.

The chain links TRBV27 to TRBJ2-1; TRBD2 aligns across 11 bases. The CDR3 runs to 15 residues. Germline V gene sequence: CDR1 MNHEY, CDR2 SMNVEV (reference sequence). The V gene end was trimmed by 6 bases and the J gene end by 7 bases; junction bases not matched to a gene: 8. CDR3 residues: CASSTAGTSGNEQFF. CDR3 in DNA: TGTGCCAGCAGCACCGCCGGGACTAGCGGAAATGAGCAGTTCTTC.

The V gene is TRBV28, the J gene TRBJ1-5, with 7 bases that match TRBD1. CDR3 length: 14 amino acids. Unmatched junction bases numbered 7, after V lost 7 bases and J lost 4 bases. CDR1 and CDR2 from the germline V gene are MDHEN and SYDVKM. CDR3: CASKIAGGNQPQHF. As DNA, the CDR3 is TGTGCCAGCAAAATCGCAGGGGGGAATCAGCCCCAGCATTTT.

This chain joins TRBV7-9 and TRBJ1-2; 7 bases match TRBD1. J lost 4 bases, V lost 6 bases, and 11 bases had no gene match. Looked up from germline, CDR1 is SEHNR and CDR2 is FQNEAQ (reference sequence). This CDR3 comprises 15 residues. The CDR3 DNA sequence: TGTGCCAGCAGTTCGGGCATGGACAGGATCTATGGCTACACCTTC. This translates into CASSSGMDRIYGYTF.